A selection of T cell receptor beta chains follows, all from one sample in a study of blood T cell repertoires in COVID-19. Data came from immunoSEQ multiplex PCR; TCRdb stores just in-frame clones and leaves some out. Of 270,000 or so clones listed, approximately 84% are singletons. Sequences were obtained from PBMCs or T cells enriched from blood (not recorded which). The receptors derive from a man aged 50-59 years who had recovered from COVID-19. Both conserved end residues are part of each CDR3. A D gene is named only where the DNA matches it firmly. A clone size is listed for some rows: how often the clone was seen (once, few, many), or a class if it is expanded.

CDR3aa	CDR3nt	v_gene	abundance	j_gene	d_gene
CASSFSSGGAYNEQFF	TGTGCCAGCAGCTTTTCTTCAGGGGGCGCCTACAATGAGCAGTTCTTC	TRBV11-2	-	TRBJ2-1	TRBD1
CSVGQTAGGELFF	TGCAGCGTTGGACAGACCGCCGGCGGGGAGCTGTTTTTT	TRBV29-1	-	TRBJ2-2	-
CASSLSFSSYEQYF	TGTGCCAGCAGCTTGTCCTTTAGCTCCTACGAGCAGTACTTC	TRBV7-2	-	TRBJ2-7	-
CASSLLQEMNTEAFF	TGTGCCAGCAGTTTACTCCAGGAAATGAACACTGAAGCTTTCTTT	TRBV28	-	TRBJ1-1	-
CASSFPRTGVHNQPQHF	TGTGCCAGCAGTTTCCCCCGAACAGGGGTCCACAATCAGCCCCAGCATTTT	TRBV28	-	TRBJ1-5	TRBD1
CASSPNPGYRGTEAFF	TGTGCCAGCTCACCCAACCCCGGGTATCGGGGCACTGAAGCTTTCTTT	TRBV18	-	TRBJ1-1	-
CASRQGLGTEAFF	TGTGCCAGCCGCCAGGGACTTGGCACTGAAGCTTTCTTT	TRBV13	-	TRBJ1-1	-
CASSPRTRKHGTDTQYF	TGTGCCAGCAGCCCACGGACAAGAAAGCACGGGACAGATACGCAGTATTTT	TRBV7-3	-	TRBJ2-3	-
CASRAEFLRETQYF	TGTGCCAGCAGGGCGGAATTCTTGCGGGAGACCCAGTACTTC	TRBV3-1/TRBV3-2	-	TRBJ2-5	-
CASSPRQGGTYSNQPQHF	TGTGCCAGCTCACCACGACAGGGGGGGACTTATAGCAATCAGCCCCAGCATTTT	TRBV18	-	TRBJ1-5	TRBD1
CASSEWRGTRNSPLHF	TGTGCCAGCAGCGAATGGAGAGGGACACGGAACTCACCCCTCCACTTT	TRBV7-9	-	TRBJ1-6	-
CASSRTGGTEAFF	TGTGCCAGTAGTAGAACAGGTGGAACTGAAGCTTTCTTT	TRBV19	-	TRBJ1-1	-
CAWGLSGTDTQYF	TGTGCCTGGGGCCTGAGTGGTACAGATACGCAGTATTTT	TRBV30	-	TRBJ2-3	-
CASSSRQGTYEQYF	TGCGCCAGCAGCTCCCGACAGGGAACCTACGAGCAGTACTTC	TRBV5-1	few	TRBJ2-7	TRBD1
CASRRTGDAGELFF	TGTGCCAGCAGGAGAACAGGGGACGCCGGGGAGCTGTTTTTT	TRBV6-5	-	TRBJ2-2	TRBD1
CASSTRMENTEAFF	TGTGCCAGCAGTACTAGAATGGAGAACACTGAAGCTTTCTTT	TRBV2	once	TRBJ1-1	-
CARFSNRDGTEAFF	TGTGCCCGATTCTCCAACAGGGACGGCACTGAAGCTTTCTTT	TRBV3-1/TRBV3-2	few	TRBJ1-1	-
CATGGSEAKNIQYF	TGCGCCACCGGGGGGAGCGAAGCCAAAAACATTCAGTACTTC	TRBV23-1	-	TRBJ2-4	TRBD2
CASKLGLAGFRTYNEQFF	TGTGCCAGCAAACTGGGACTAGCGGGTTTCCGTACCTACAATGAGCAGTTCTTC	TRBV28	-	TRBJ2-1	TRBD2
CASSPRVAASTDTQYF	TGTGCCAGCAGCCCCCGAGTAGCGGCTAGCACAGATACGCAGTATTTT	TRBV7-2	once	TRBJ2-3	-
CASSHSPAGGLAGTSSYEQYF	TGTGCCAGCAGCCACTCGCCGGCGGGGGGACTAGCGGGAACCAGCTCCTACGAGCAGTACTTC	TRBV21-1	once	TRBJ2-7	-
CASSGQGRDTQYF	TGTGCCAGCTCGGGACAGGGTCGAGATACGCAGTATTTT	TRBV27	-	TRBJ2-3	TRBD1
CASSFSDRTDTQYF	TGTGCCAGCAGCTTTAGCGACCGCACAGATACGCAGTATTTT	TRBV7-3	-	TRBJ2-3	-
CASRRDSYTEAFF	TGTGCCAGCAGAAGGGACAGCTACACTGAAGCTTTCTTT	TRBV6-5	-	TRBJ1-1	TRBD1
CASGAGVPPSSGNTIYF	TGCGCCAGCGGGGCAGGGGTACCCCCGAGCTCTGGAAACACCATATATTTT	TRBV5-1	-	TRBJ1-3	-
CASSLALTTGELFF	TGTGCCAGCAGCTTAGCACTAACCACCGGGGAGCTGTTTTTT	TRBV7-2	-	TRBJ2-2	-
CATSQGISGNTIYF	TGTGCCACCTCACAGGGGATCTCTGGAAACACCATATATTTT	TRBV9	-	TRBJ1-3	TRBD1
CASSLDRGSVEAFF	TGCGCCAGCAGCTTGGACAGGGGGAGCGTTGAAGCTTTCTTT	TRBV5-1	-	TRBJ1-1	TRBD1
CASSLSGGGEKLFF	TGTGCCAGCAGCTTATCAGGGGGTGGTGAAAAACTGTTTTTT	TRBV7-2	-	TRBJ1-4	TRBD1
CASSGLAGSTDTQYF	TGTGCCAGTAGTGGACTAGCGGGGAGCACAGATACGCAGTATTTT	TRBV19	-	TRBJ2-3	TRBD2
CASRGQSFSYEQYF	TGTGCCAGCAGGGGACAGTCCTTCTCCTACGAGCAGTACTTC	TRBV28	-	TRBJ2-7	TRBD1
CASGPGGIPEAFF	TGTGCCAGTGGGCCAGGGGGCATACCTGAAGCTTTCTTT	TRBV19	-	TRBJ1-1	TRBD1
CASSVLDRGITGELFF	TGTGCCAGCTCTGTTCTGGACAGGGGTATCACCGGGGAGCTGTTTTTT	TRBV18	-	TRBJ2-2	TRBD1
CASSQEGQGSYEQYF	TGTGCCAGCAGCCAAGAGGGACAGGGCTCCTACGAGCAGTACTTC	TRBV4-2	many	TRBJ2-7	TRBD1
CSVDRSRDRGEAGYGYTF	TGCAGCGTTGATCGCTCCCGGGACAGGGGTGAGGCCGGCTATGGCTACACCTTC	TRBV29-1	-	TRBJ1-2	TRBD1
CASTGLAVNSYEQYF	TGTGCCAGCACGGGACTAGCGGTTAACTCCTACGAGCAGTACTTC	TRBV27	-	TRBJ2-7	TRBD2
CASSQDRGAYGYTF	TGTGCCAGCAGCCAGGACAGGGGAGCCTATGGCTACACCTTC	TRBV5-8	-	TRBJ1-2	TRBD1
CASSLARGATEAFF	TGTGCCAGCAGCCTAGCCCGGGGGGCCACTGAAGCTTTCTTT	TRBV3-1/TRBV3-2	-	TRBJ1-1	-
CASILSGGAWETQYF	TGTGCCAGCATCCTTAGCGGGGGGGCCTGGGAGACCCAGTACTTC	TRBV5-6	-	TRBJ2-5	TRBD2
CASSPIPTTSGFSYEQYF	TGTGCCAGCAGCCCAATCCCCACGACTAGCGGTTTTTCCTACGAGCAGTACTTC	TRBV28	-	TRBJ2-7	TRBD2
CASSFLTESSGNTIYF	TGTGCCAGCAGTTTCCTGACGGAGAGCTCTGGAAACACCATATATTTT	TRBV11-3	-	TRBJ1-3	-
CAWSPRGVMNGYTF	TGTGCCTGGAGTCCCAGGGGTGTAATGAATGGCTACACCTTC	TRBV30	-	TRBJ1-2	-
CASKGARGYTF	TGTGCCAGCAAGGGGGCACGCGGCTACACCTTC	TRBV10-3	-	TRBJ1-2	TRBD1
CASSQVIGGGGTDTQYF	TGTGCCAGCAGCCAAGTCATCGGGGGGGGAGGCACAGATACGCAGTATTTT	TRBV4-2	-	TRBJ2-3	TRBD2
CAWSDGNRGRNSPLHF	TGTGCCTGGAGTGACGGGAACAGGGGTCGCAATTCACCCCTCCACTTT	TRBV30	-	TRBJ1-6	TRBD1
CASSLKGPMGGNEQFF	TGTGCCAGCAGTCTGAAGGGCCCCATGGGGGGCAATGAGCAGTTCTTC	TRBV2	-	TRBJ2-1	-
CASSLEGQRRTEAFF	TGTGCCAGCAGCTTAGAGGGACAGCGGAGAACTGAAGCTTTCTTT	TRBV7-9	-	TRBJ1-1	TRBD1
CASSRTLLAGVEQYF	TGTGCCAGCAGCCGGACCCTACTAGCGGGAGTCGAGCAGTACTTC	TRBV6-2/TRBV6-3	-	TRBJ2-7	TRBD2
CASTSGQGFPGELFF	TGTGCCAGCACCTCGGGACAGGGGTTCCCCGGGGAGCTGTTTTTT	TRBV6-5	-	TRBJ2-2	TRBD1
CASSFGVRQGDQPQHF	TGTGCCAGCAGCTTTGGGGTCCGACAGGGTGATCAGCCCCAGCATTTT	TRBV5-8	-	TRBJ1-5	TRBD1
CASSYVGGFSGANVLTF	TGTGCCAGCAGTTATGTAGGGGGCTTCTCTGGGGCCAACGTCCTGACTTTC	TRBV6-2/TRBV6-3	-	TRBJ2-6	TRBD1
CASSLGASAYNEQFF	TGCGCCAGCAGCTTGGGGGCTAGCGCCTACAATGAGCAGTTCTTC	TRBV5-1	-	TRBJ2-1	-
CASRGQGGTEAFF	TGCGCCAGCCGCGGACAGGGAGGGACTGAAGCTTTCTTT	TRBV10-2	-	TRBJ1-1	TRBD1
CASSLSGPATQYF	TGTGCCAGCAGTTTATCGGGCCCAGCGACCCAGTACTTC	TRBV27	-	TRBJ2-5	-